This T cell receptor (beta chain) was obtained from a study of human T cells and chemical hapten exposure. Study-level background: Donors were sensitized with 2% DPC on the upper inner arm. While the approximately 24-week study was under way, patients received diphenylcyclopropenone on the scalp every week. 0.01% DPC was applied to the upper back in patch tests, which were read at 6 days. Broader study findings: While controls formed fewer of them, expanded TCRs formed significantly more large CDR3 similarity clusters.

CDR1 is MGHDK and CDR2 is SYGVNS in the germline V gene. With 2 bases removed from V and 1 base from J, the gap between germline ends came to 9 bases. The CDR3 runs to 14 residues. Points on this clonotype: Its target is unknown.

Stated time point: patch test 3, about 24 weeks after DPC sensitization. Treatment given: therapeutic diphenylcyclopropenone sensitization with weekly scalp DPC. TCRdb redid the calling of the RACE reads with MiXCR, one entry per CDR3 protein. Of around 70,000 distinct CDR3 sequences listed, approximately 12% are singletons. The gene calls are TRBV25-1 and TRBJ2-7; D gene uncertain. Sequenced material: whole blood, taken in connection with sensitization to the hapten diphenylcyclopropenone (DPC). The sequence derives from a woman in her forties or fifties with alopecia areata. Some clones in this sample may be carry-over from other donors' samples. This CDR3 is CASSEQVSSYEQYF. The CDR3 DNA follows: TGTGCCAGCAGTGAACAGGTGTCGTCCTACGAGCAGTACTTC.